The 6 T cell receptor beta chains reported below all come from one sample, sequenced in a study of blood T cells in healthy people across ages. Then a second PCR, running roughly 7 to 11 cycles, was carried out with a sample-barcoded 5' primer and a J-beta primer mix. TCRdb itself ran the 5' RACE reads through MiXCR, one entry per CDR3 protein. The table lists almost 800,000 distinct CDR3 sequences, 58% of them singletons, with approximately 21% in the top ten. The material sequenced was blood. These receptors were taken from a man younger than 45 in good health.

This clonotype was counted a few times. Since a much larger clone is just one base distant, this may be a read error. The CDR3 nucleotides are TGTGCCAGCAGCCCCCGGAGGGAGGGATATAGCTACACCTTC. Translated: CASSPRREGYSYTF. V and J are TRBV7-2 and TRBJ1-2; D is uncertain. Deletions cut 5 bases from V and 9 bases from J, with 19 bases between. CDR1 is SGHTA, CDR2 FQGNSA, per germline. The CDR3 totals 14 residues.

With regard to this clonotype: The junction shows a germline mismatch at one end, possibly a read error. This sequence joins TRBV2 and TRBJ2-2; 8 bases agree with TRBD1. Germline-derived CDR1 and CDR2 are SNHLY and FYNNEI. The CDR3 length is 12 residues. The CDR3 DNA is TGTGCCTGCAGCGGACAGGGAGGGGAGCTGTTTTTT. It is translated as CACSGQGGELFF.

The chain links TRBV12-3 or TRBV12-4 to TRBJ2-7; 9 bases are a match to TRBD2. CDR3 length: 15 residues. With 6 bases clipped from V and 4 bases from J, the junction kept 10 bases outside the gene matches. Here the CDR3 reads CASSPRLADWYEQYF. For the CDR3, the DNA is TGTGCCAGCAGCCCCCGACTAGCGGATTGGTACGAGCAGTACTTC.

The CDR3 DNA is TGTGCCAGCGGAGGGTACCCCTACGAGCAGTACTTC. The encoded protein is CASGGYPYEQYF. V usage is TRBV12-3 or TRBV12-4 and J usage is TRBJ2-4; the D gene is possibly TRBD2 (6 bases). The J call is uncertain, as TRBJ2-7 better fits the DNA end. The CDR3 runs 12 residues.

This clonotype was counted between two and nine times. The chain recombines TRBV4-3 with TRBJ2-7; D remains ambiguous. Germline V CDR1 and CDR2: LGHNA, YSLEER. The CDR3 sequence is 14 residues long. Trimming stripped 0 bases from V and 3 bases from J, with 9 bases between. CDR3 sequence reads: CASSQESRSYEQYF. CDR3 DNA sequence: TGCGCCAGCAGCCAAGAGTCCAGGAGCTACGAGCAGTACTTC.

The chain joins TRBV7-2 to TRBJ2-1; a weak D match, TRBD2 (6 bases). V was trimmed by 5 bases and J by 0 bases, leaving 8 bases between them. From germline, CDR1 is SGHTA and CDR2 FQGNSA. The CDR3 spans 14 residues. The CDR3 sequence: CASSKDYSYNEQFF. CDR3 bases: TGTGCCAGCAGCAAGGACTACTCCTACAATGAGCAGTTCTTC.